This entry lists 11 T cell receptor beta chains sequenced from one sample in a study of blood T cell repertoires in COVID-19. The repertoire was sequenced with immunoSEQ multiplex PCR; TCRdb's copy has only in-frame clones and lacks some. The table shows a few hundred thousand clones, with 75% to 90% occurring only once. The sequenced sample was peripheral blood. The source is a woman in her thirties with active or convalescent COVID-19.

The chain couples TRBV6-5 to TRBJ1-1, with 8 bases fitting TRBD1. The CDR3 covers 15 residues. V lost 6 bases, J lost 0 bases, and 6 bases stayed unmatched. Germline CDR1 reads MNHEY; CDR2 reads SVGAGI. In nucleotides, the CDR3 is TGTGCCAGCAGCCCCAGGGGGCACTTGAACACTGAAGCTTTCTTT. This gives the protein CASSPRGHLNTEAFF.

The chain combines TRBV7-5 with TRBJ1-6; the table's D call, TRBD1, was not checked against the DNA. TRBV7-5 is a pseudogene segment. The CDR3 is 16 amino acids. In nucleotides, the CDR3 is TGTGCCAGAAGCCACGGGACAGAGGAGTCGGGGTCACCCCTCCACTTT. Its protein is CARSHGTEESGSPLHF.

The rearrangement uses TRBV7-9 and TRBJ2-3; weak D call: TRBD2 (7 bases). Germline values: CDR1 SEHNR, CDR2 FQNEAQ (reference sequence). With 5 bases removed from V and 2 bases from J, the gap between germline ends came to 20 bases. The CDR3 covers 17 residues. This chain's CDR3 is CASSRRGGQKDTDTQYF. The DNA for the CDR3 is TGTGCCAGCAGCCGGAGGGGGGGGCAAAAGGACACAGATACGCAGTATTTT.

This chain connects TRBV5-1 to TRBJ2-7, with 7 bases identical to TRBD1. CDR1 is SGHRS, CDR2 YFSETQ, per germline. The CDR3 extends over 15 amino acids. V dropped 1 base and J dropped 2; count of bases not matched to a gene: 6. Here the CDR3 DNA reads TGCGCCAGCAGCTTGAAACAGGGGCCGACCTACGAGCAGTACTTC. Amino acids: CASSLKQGPTYEQYF.

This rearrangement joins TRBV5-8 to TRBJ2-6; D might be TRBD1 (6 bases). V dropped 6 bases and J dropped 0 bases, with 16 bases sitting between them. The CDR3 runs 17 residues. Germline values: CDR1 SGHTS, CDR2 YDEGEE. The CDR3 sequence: CASTTGTYHSGANVLTF. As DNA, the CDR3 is TGTGCCAGCACCACCGGGACATACCACTCTGGGGCCAACGTCCTGACTTTC.

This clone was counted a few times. CDR3 sequence: CASSLAGTGGETQYF. The CDR3 nucleotides read TGTGCCAGCAGCTTAGCCGGGACAGGGGGAGAGACCCAGTACTTC. This chain links TRBV7-3 with TRBJ2-5; 11 bases are a match to TRBD1. The V and J ends lost 2 bases and 4 bases, in that order; junction bases with no gene match: 3. CDR1 is SGHTA and CDR2 is FQGTGA in the germline V gene. The CDR3 has 15 amino acids.

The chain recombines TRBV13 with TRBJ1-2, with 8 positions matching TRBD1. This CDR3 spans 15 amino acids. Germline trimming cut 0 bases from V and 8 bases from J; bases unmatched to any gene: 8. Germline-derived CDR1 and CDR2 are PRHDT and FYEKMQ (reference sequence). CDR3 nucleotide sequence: TGTGCCAGCAGCTTAGGACGGACAGGGCTTAGGGGCTACACCTTC. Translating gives CASSLGRTGLRGYTF.

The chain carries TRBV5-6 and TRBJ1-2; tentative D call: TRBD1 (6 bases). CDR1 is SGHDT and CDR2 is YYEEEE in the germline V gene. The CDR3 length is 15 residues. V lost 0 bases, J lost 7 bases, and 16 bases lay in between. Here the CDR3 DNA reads TGTGCCAGCAGCTTGGTGTCTGGGGGGGGCCGTGGCTACACCTTC. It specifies CASSLVSGGGRGYTF.

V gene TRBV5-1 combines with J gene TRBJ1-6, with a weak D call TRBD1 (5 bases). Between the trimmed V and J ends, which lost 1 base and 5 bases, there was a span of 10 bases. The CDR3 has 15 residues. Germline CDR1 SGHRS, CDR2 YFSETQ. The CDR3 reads CASSLNGGDNSPLHF. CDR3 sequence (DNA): TGCGCCAGCAGCTTGAATGGGGGGGATAATTCACCCCTCCACTTT.

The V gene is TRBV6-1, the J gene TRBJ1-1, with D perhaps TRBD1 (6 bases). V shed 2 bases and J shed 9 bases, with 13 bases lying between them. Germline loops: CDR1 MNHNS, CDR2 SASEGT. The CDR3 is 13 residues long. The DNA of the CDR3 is TGTGCCAGCAGTGAAAGTCGACAGGCCCAAGCTTTCTTT. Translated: CASSESRQAQAFF.

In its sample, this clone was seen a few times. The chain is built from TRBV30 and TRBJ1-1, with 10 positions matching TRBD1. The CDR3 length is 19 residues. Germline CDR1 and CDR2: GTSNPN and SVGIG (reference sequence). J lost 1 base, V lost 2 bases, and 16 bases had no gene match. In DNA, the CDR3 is TGTGCCTGGAGTCATAAGGGGTATCGGGACAGGGGTGAGAACACTGAAGCTTTCTTT. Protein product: CAWSHKGYRDRGENTEAFF. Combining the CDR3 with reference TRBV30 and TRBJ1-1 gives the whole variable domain SQTIHQWPATLVQPVGSPLSLECTVEGTSNPNLYWYRQAAGRGLQLLFYSVGIGQISSEVPQNLSASRPQDRQFILSSKKLLLSDSGFYLCAWSHKGYRDRGENTEAFFGQGTRLTVV.